These 25 T cell receptor beta chains originate from one sample sequenced in a study of cytomegalovirus exposure and HLA in healthy donors (TCRdb year 2017). Library creation used the immunoSEQ multiplex PCR assay. A mixture of 60 forward primers for TCR Vbeta segments and 13 reverse primers for TCR Jbeta segments was used in the multiplex PCR. TCRdb mirrors the immuneACCESS table, restricted to in-frame sequences. Some clones are absent from its copies; in checked studies, under half trace to an unresolved V gene, and the reason for the others is unknown. The sample yields about 180,000 clones; about 80% were counted once. The ten largest clones capture 0.69% of the sample. Specimen: PBMCs. These receptors all come from a middle-aged woman in good health and CMV-seronegative.

This clone came up a few times. The chain couples TRBV5-1 to TRBJ1-1, with D perhaps TRBD1 (6 bases). The CDR3 loop spans 14 amino acids. In germline, CDR1 is SGHRS, CDR2 YFSETQ. Between the trimmed V and J ends, which lost 0 bases and 5 bases, there was a span of 11 bases. CDR3 nucleotides: TGCGCCAGCAGCTTGGTGCCAGGGGAAACTGAAGCTTTCTTT. This sequence encodes CASSLVPGETEAFF.

J is TRBJ1-5 and V is TRBV5-1; 8 bases fit TRBD1. There are 13 residues in the CDR3. Per the germline V gene, CDR1 is SGHRS and CDR2 is YFSETQ. V dropped 4 bases and J dropped 4; count of bases not matched to a gene: 1. CDR3 residues: CASSRQGNQPQHF. In DNA form, the CDR3 reads TGCGCCAGCAGCCGACAGGGGAATCAGCCCCAGCATTTT.

Of note for this clone: A junction end diverges from the germline sequence, so it may reflect a read error. Other DNA sequences in the same sample also yield this CDR3. The chain joins TRBV4-1 to TRBJ1-6; D unresolved. Germline CDR1 MGHRA, CDR2 YSYEKL. This CDR3 has 16 amino acids. The CDR3 DNA reads TGCGCCAGCAGCCAAGTGCCGAGCTCCTATAATTCTCCCCTCCACTTT. Translating it yields CASSQVPSSYNSPLHF.

This chain uses TRBV7-9 with TRBJ1-4; D remains ambiguous. The length of the CDR3 is 17 residues. V was trimmed by 5 bases and J by 0 bases, leaving 16 bases between them. The germline gives CDR1 SEHNR, CDR2 FQNEAQ (reference sequence). As DNA, the CDR3 is TGTGCCAGCAGCCCACACCCCCAAACCTCAACTAATGAAAAACTGTTTTTT. This codes for CASSPHPQTSTNEKLFF.

V gene TRBV25-1 combines with J gene TRBJ1-2; D possibly corresponds to TRBD1 (5 bases). The V end was cut by 2 bases, the J end by 0 bases, with 13 bases between. Germline V CDR1 and CDR2: MGHDK, SYGVNS. The CDR3 totals 16 residues. The CDR3 bases are TGTGCCAGCAGTGAACCCCGTGGGGGGGCTAACTATGGCTACACCTTC. Translated, it gives CASSEPRGGANYGYTF.

This clone was counted once. The chain combines TRBV18 with TRBJ2-7; D remains unclear. Between the trimmed V and J ends, which lost 6 bases and 1 base, there was a span of 4 bases. CDR3 length: 11 residues. The germline V gene encodes CDR1 KGHSH and CDR2 LQKENI. Here the CDR3 reads CASSLSYEQYF. The CDR3 nucleotides read TGTGCCAGCTCTCTATCCTACGAGCAGTACTTC.

V and J are TRBV28 and TRBJ2-7; 8 nucleotides line up with TRBD1. V gave up 3 bases and J gave up 5 bases; unmatched junction bases: 9. Germline V gene sequence: CDR1 MDHEN, CDR2 SYDVKM. CDR3 length: 15 amino acids. Written as DNA, the CDR3 is TGTGCCAGCAGTTTGTTCGGACAGGGTTCCGACGAGCAGTACTTC. Protein: CASSLFGQGSDEQYF.

J is TRBJ2-7 and V is TRBV28; D is unresolved. V dropped 6 bases and J dropped 5 bases, with 14 bases sitting between them. The CDR3 extends over 13 amino acids. Germline assignment: CDR1 MDHEN and CDR2 SYDVKM. Here the CDR3 reads CASSSAPRDEQYF. CDR3 in DNA: TGTGCCAGCAGCAGCGCGCCCCGGGACGAGCAGTACTTC.

The chain joins TRBV2 to TRBJ1-2; D might be TRBD1 (5 bases). The germline V gene encodes CDR1 SNHLY and CDR2 FYNNEI. Trimming removed 3 bases from V and 6 bases from J, with 17 bases in between. The CDR3 extends over 15 amino acids. CDR3 DNA sequence: TGTGCCAGCAGTGAGTGGCAGGGAGGTTTCAATGGCTACACCTTC. This translates into CASSEWQGGFNGYTF. Full variable domain (rest looked up from reference TRBV2 and TRBJ1-2): EPEVTQTPSHQVTQMGQEVILRCVPISNHLYFYWYRQILGQKVEFLVSFYNNEISEKSEIFDDQFSVERPDGSNFTLKIRSTKLEDSAMYFCASSEWQGGFNGYTFGSGTRLTVV.

The chain is built from TRBV7-9 and TRBJ1-2; D possibly corresponds to TRBD1 (5 bases). The CDR3 has 14 amino acids. Trimming shortened V by 5 bases and J by 1 base, and 11 bases separated the two germline ends. CDR1 is SEHNR and CDR2 is FQNEAQ in the germline V gene (reference sequence). The CDR3: CASSQGEVNYGYTF. The CDR3 DNA reads TGTGCCAGCAGCCAGGGTGAAGTTAACTATGGCTACACCTTC.

This clone was seen a single time. The rearrangement joins TRBV19 to TRBJ2-4; TRBD1 matches 8 bases. V trimming: 3 bases; J trimming: 3 bases; junction bases outside the gene matches: 10. The germline V gene encodes CDR1 LNHDA and CDR2 SQIVND (reference sequence). CDR3 length: 17 residues. Here the CDR3 DNA reads TGTGCCAGTAGTATTCGGTCAGGGGGCGCGATCAAAAACATTCAGTACTTC. Translating gives CASSIRSGGAIKNIQYF.

The chain links TRBV9 to TRBJ2-4; the match to TRBD1 covers 8 bases. The V gene end was trimmed by 3 bases and the J gene end by 2 bases; junction bases not matched to a gene: 1. Germline V gives CDR1 SGDLS, CDR2 YYNGEE. This CDR3 comprises 14 residues. CDR3 residues: CASSGQGTKNIQYF. CDR3 DNA sequence: TGTGCCAGCAGCGGACAGGGGACCAAAAACATTCAGTACTTC.

V usage is TRBV25-1 and J usage is TRBJ1-1; D remains unclear. The CDR3 extends over 13 amino acids. Germline-derived CDR1 and CDR2 are MGHDK and SYGVNS. V lost 3 bases, J lost 1 base, and 6 bases lay in between. CDR3 sequence (DNA): TGTGCCAGCAGTGAGGGCCGGAACACTGAAGCTTTCTTT. This translates into CASSEGRNTEAFF.

This chain connects TRBV11-3 to TRBJ1-5, with TRBD1 as a possible D gene (6 bases). V lost 0 bases to trimming and J lost 10 bases, with 13 bases between them. The CDR3 loop spans 14 amino acids. Germline V gene data show CDR1 as SGHNT and CDR2 as YENEEA. The chain's CDR3 is CASSLDSSQGPQHF. CDR3 bases: TGTGCCAGCAGCTTAGATTCATCACAGGGTCCCCAGCATTTT.

This clone appeared a few times. This chain uses TRBV10-3 with TRBJ2-1, with D possibly TRBD1 on 6 matching bases. Germline V gene sequence: CDR1 ENHRY, CDR2 SYGVKD. The CDR3 spans 12 residues. Trimming shortened V by 7 bases and J by 5 bases, and 9 bases separated the two germline ends. Here the CDR3 DNA reads TGTGCCATCAAGGGGGTTGACAATGAGCAGTTCTTC. This translates into CAIKGVDNEQFF.

The chain has TRBV4-1 and TRBJ1-5, with 7 bases matching TRBD1. Losses at the gene ends were 0 bases for V and 7 bases for J; bases not matched to a gene: 6. The length of the CDR3 is 15 residues. The germline gives CDR1 MGHRA, CDR2 YSYEKL. CDR3 sequence reads: CASSQDWQGVQPQHF. The CDR3 DNA sequence: TGCGCCAGCAGCCAAGACTGGCAGGGGGTCCAGCCCCAGCATTTT.

This CDR3 reads CASSIWTSGGVTGELFF. For the CDR3, the DNA is TGTGCCAGCAGTATCTGGACTAGCGGGGGAGTCACCGGGGAGCTGTTTTTT. This rearrangement joins TRBV27 to TRBJ2-2; 13 nucleotides match TRBD2. J lost 4 bases, V lost 5 bases, and 7 bases had no gene match. The CDR3 has 17 amino acids. The germline V gene encodes CDR1 MNHEY and CDR2 SMNVEV (reference sequence).

The chain links TRBV5-6 to TRBJ2-3; TRBD1 is a possible D gene (6 bases). Germline assignment: CDR1 SGHDT and CDR2 YYEEEE. Trimming pared 2 bases from V and 0 bases from J, leaving 7 bases between. The CDR3 is made up of 14 amino acids. The CDR3 is CASSLGGSTDTQYF. CDR3 nucleotides: TGTGCCAGCAGCTTAGGGGGTAGCACAGATACGCAGTATTTT.

The J gene is TRBJ2-1, the V gene TRBV7-9, with D perhaps matching TRBD1 (5 bases). The CDR3 consists of 13 residues. Looked up from germline, CDR1 is SEHNR and CDR2 is FQNEAQ (reference sequence). Between the trimmed V and J ends, which lost 5 bases and 3 bases, there was a span of 8 bases. Here the CDR3 reads CASSLDSYNEQFF. Written as DNA, the CDR3 is TGTGCCAGCAGCCTCGACAGCTACAATGAGCAGTTCTTC.

The chain couples TRBV4-2 to TRBJ2-5, with D possibly being TRBD2 (5 bases). The CDR3 has 14 residues. Germline-derived CDR1 and CDR2 are LGHNA and YNFKEQ. V shed 1 base and J shed 5 bases, with 11 bases lying between them. CDR3 loop: CASSQGGPGETQYF. The CDR3 DNA reads as TGTGCCAGCAGCCAAGGAGGGCCTGGGGAGACCCAGTACTTC.

Written as DNA, the CDR3 is TGTGCCAGCAGCTTAGTAGGGCCTAGCGGGGGGGGGAGTGAGACCCAGTACTTC. This encodes CASSLVGPSGGGSETQYF. The chain couples TRBV11-3 to TRBJ2-5; 12 bases are a match to TRBD2. CDR1 and CDR2 (germline): SGHNT, YENEEA. The CDR3 contains 18 residues. Trimming at V came to 1 base and at J to 5 bases, leaving 11 bases not matched to a gene.

The chain recombines TRBV4-1 with TRBJ1-1; 8 nucleotides agree with TRBD1. V gave up 5 bases and J gave up 5 bases; unmatched junction bases: 10. The CDR3 runs to 15 residues. Germline-derived CDR1 and CDR2 are MGHRA and YSYEKL. The CDR3 loop reads CASSSRTGRYTEAFF. CDR3 nucleotide sequence: TGCGCCAGCAGCTCCCGGACAGGGCGGTATACTGAAGCTTTCTTT.

As to this clone: Germline and junction disagree at one end, which may indicate a read error. J is TRBJ1-1 and V is TRBV30; D might be TRBD1 (5 bases). CDR1 is GTSNPN, CDR2 SVGIG, per germline (reference sequence). This CDR3 spans 9 amino acids. CDR3 residues: CAWGTGAFF. The CDR3 bases are TGTGCCTGGGGGACTGGAGCTTTCTTT.

In its sample, this clone was seen a few times. This rearrangement joins TRBV5-1 to TRBJ2-2; D perhaps matches TRBD2 (6 bases). This CDR3 has 14 residues. CDR1 and CDR2 from the germline V gene are SGHRS and YFSETQ. V was pared by 0 bases and J by 6 bases, with 9 bases between. DNA of the CDR3: TGCGCCAGCAGCTTGGATGGGGAGGCCGGGGAGCTGTTTTTT. Its translation: CASSLDGEAGELFF. The full variable domain, completed using reference TRBV5-1 and TRBJ2-2, is KAGVTQTPRYLIKTRGQQVTLSCSPISGHRSVSWYQQTPGQGLQFLFEYFSETQRNKGNFPGRFSGRQFSNSRSEMNVSTLELGDSALYLCASSLDGEAGELFFGEGSRLTVL.

A single count supports this clone. This chain links TRBV7-3 with TRBJ2-1, with D tentatively TRBD1 (6 bases). Germline V CDR1 and CDR2: SGHTA, FQGTGA. V was cut by 1 base and J by 1 base, with 8 bases left in between. The CDR3 extends over 15 amino acids. The CDR3 coding sequence is TGTGCCAGCAGCTTAAGCAGGGGATCCTACAATGAGCAGTTCTTC. Protein product: CASSLSRGSYNEQFF.